Listed below are T cell receptor beta chains from one sample, sequenced in a study of blood T cell repertoires in COVID-19. Profiled with immunoSEQ multiplex PCR; TCRdb holds only in-frame clones, not every one. The data contain hundreds of thousands of clones, 80% to 90% of them singletons. The sample was peripheral blood. The receptor set was obtained from a woman in her 50s with COVID-19, enrolled during active disease. Each CDR3 is given with its conserved first and last residue. A D gene is named only where the DNA matches it firmly. Not all rows give a size; the values are once, few, many and, for expanded clones, a class.

CDR3	DNA	size	D	J	V	length
CASSLGSGASTDTQYF	TGTGCCAGCAGCTTAGGTAGCGGAGCCAGCACAGATACGCAGTATTTT	-	-	TRBJ2-3	TRBV11-3	16
CASLVSDTQYF	TGTGCCAGCCTAGTCTCAGATACGCAGTATTTT	-	-	TRBJ2-3	TRBV18	11
CASSLAQGSLSGNTIYF	TGTGCCAGCAGCTTAGCCCAGGGTTCCCTCTCTGGAAACACCATATATTTT	-	-	TRBJ1-3	TRBV7-6	17
CASSEVGDRYTDTQYF	TGTGCCAGCAGCGAAGTTGGGGACAGGTACACAGATACGCAGTATTTT	-	TRBD1	TRBJ2-3	TRBV7-6	16
CASSLRQAPLTEAFF	TGTGCCAGCAGCTTACGACAGGCCCCATTGACTGAAGCTTTCTTT	-	-	TRBJ1-1	TRBV7-2	15
CASGTGSRYEQYF	TGTGCCAGTGGGACAGGGAGTCGTTACGAGCAGTACTTC	-	TRBD1	TRBJ2-7	TRBV6-5	13
CAWTRQGRNTEAFF	TGTGCCTGGACCCGACAGGGGAGAAACACTGAAGCTTTCTTT	-	TRBD1	TRBJ1-1	TRBV30	14
CASSLSRHNNQPQHF	TGTGCCAGCAGTTTATCGAGGCACAACAATCAGCCCCAGCATTTT	-	-	TRBJ1-5	TRBV27	15
CASSVDVRANEQFF	TGTGCCAGCAGCGTAGATGTCAGGGCCAATGAGCAGTTCTTC	-	-	TRBJ2-1	TRBV9	14
CASSLGLREVPHNEQFF	TGTGCCAGCAGCTTAGGTCTACGGGAGGTACCACACAATGAGCAGTTCTTC	-	TRBD2	TRBJ2-1	TRBV11-2	17
CASSQYHSYEQYF	TGCGCCAGCAGCCAATACCACAGCTACGAGCAGTACTTC	few	-	TRBJ2-7	TRBV4-3	13
CASRQTTRPTHNEQFF	TGCGCCAGCAGGCAGACTACTAGACCGACCCACAATGAGCAGTTCTTC	once	-	TRBJ2-1	TRBV5-1	16
CASSQDAGGTDTQYF	TGTGCCAGCAGCCAGGACGCGGGAGGCACAGATACGCAGTATTTT	-	TRBD2	TRBJ2-3	TRBV7-9	15
CASGLSTYEQFF	TGTGCTAGTGGTTTGTCGACTTATGAGCAGTTCTTC	-	-	TRBJ2-1	TRBV12-5	12
CANRQGALTEAFF	TGTGCCAACCGCCAGGGGGCGCTTACTGAAGCTTTCTTT	-	TRBD1	TRBJ1-1	TRBV6-5	13
CASSPSPNAAYEQYF	TGTGCCAGCAGCCCCAGTCCCAACGCGGCCTACGAGCAGTACTTC	-	-	TRBJ2-7	TRBV7-6	15
CASSPRPQGAPQKLFF	TGTGCCAGCAGTCCGAGGCCCCAGGGGGCTCCCCAAAAACTGTTTTTT	-	TRBD1	TRBJ1-4	TRBV27	16
CASSLFPGEAYEQYF	TGTGCCAGCAGCTTATTCCCCGGGGAAGCCTACGAGCAGTACTTC	-	-	TRBJ2-7	TRBV7-4	15
CASSSEGLAGDLGQFF	TGCGCCAGCAGCTCGGAGGGGCTAGCGGGGGACTTAGGGCAGTTCTTC	-	TRBD2	TRBJ2-1	TRBV5-1	16
CASSVDNEQFF	TGTGCCAGCAGCGTCGACAATGAGCAGTTCTTC	-	-	TRBJ2-1	TRBV5-4	11
CASSVVAPGTGELFF	TGTGCCAGCAGTGTCGTTGCCCCAGGGACCGGGGAGCTGTTTTTT	once	-	TRBJ2-2	TRBV2	15
CATSERTGRNQPQHF	TGTGCCACCAGTGAACGGACAGGGCGAAATCAGCCCCAGCATTTT	-	TRBD1	TRBJ1-5	TRBV24-1	15